Listed below are T cell receptor beta chains from one sample, sequenced in a study of CD8 T cells in Susac syndrome. TCRdb reanalysed the immunoSEQ multiplex PCR reads using MiXCR and keeps one entry per CDR3 protein. The data show tens of thousands of distinct CDR3 sequences, with approximately 94% seen just once and 0.26% held by the top ten. Input material: CD8+ T cells from PBMCs. The receptor source for this set is a human donor in good health. Each CDR3 is given with its conserved first and last residue. The order of the fields is clone size, D gene, J gene, CDR3 length, V gene, CDR3 DNA, CDR3 protein. The D gene is left open where the match is weak. Some rows have no size entry. The others give once, few or many, or a class for an expanded clone.

abundance: .
d_gene: .
j_gene: TRBJ1-5
len: 14
v_gene: TRBV6-1
CDR3nt: TGTGCCAGCACTGAAACAGTGGGAAGGCAGCCCCAGCATTTT
CDR3aa: CASTETVGRQPQHF

abundance: .
d_gene: .
j_gene: TRBJ2-4
len: 14
v_gene: TRBV6-5
CDR3nt: TGTGCCAGCAGTTCCCTCCGAGCGAGGTACATTCAGTACTTC
CDR3aa: CASSSLRARYIQYF

abundance: .
d_gene: .
j_gene: TRBJ2-5
len: 17
v_gene: TRBV3-1
CDR3nt: TGTGCCAGCAGCCAAGGCCAAGGCCTCCTGACCCGGGAGACCCAGTACTTC
CDR3aa: CASSQGQGLLTRETQYF

abundance: .
d_gene: .
j_gene: TRBJ2-1
len: 15
v_gene: TRBV19
CDR3nt: TGTGCCAGTAGTACCCTCAGTAGCTCCTACAATGAGCAGTTCTTC
CDR3aa: CASSTLSSSYNEQFF

abundance: .
d_gene: .
j_gene: TRBJ2-2
len: 17
v_gene: TRBV11-1
CDR3nt: TGTGCCAGCAGCTTAAGCCTTGGGACGTCGAACACCGGGGAGCTGTTTTTT
CDR3aa: CASSLSLGTSNTGELFF

abundance: .
d_gene: TRBD1
j_gene: TRBJ2-5
len: 14
v_gene: TRBV6-6
CDR3nt: TGTGCCAGCAGTCGGACAGGGGATTTAGAGACCCAGTACTTC
CDR3aa: CASSRTGDLETQYF

abundance: .
d_gene: .
j_gene: TRBJ2-3
len: 14
v_gene: TRBV5-4
CDR3nt: TGTGCCAGCAGCGTCCCCGCCAGGGAATATACGCAGTATTTT
CDR3aa: CASSVPAREYTQYF

abundance: .
d_gene: .
j_gene: TRBJ2-1
len: 11
v_gene: TRBV19
CDR3nt: TGTGCCAGTAGTACCGGAAAACAGGAGTTCTTC
CDR3aa: CASSTGKQEFF

abundance: once
d_gene: TRBD1
j_gene: TRBJ2-2
len: 11
v_gene: TRBV12-3/TRBV12-4
CDR3nt: TGTGCCAGCAGGACAGGGGGGGAGCTGTTTTTT
CDR3aa: CASRTGGELFF

abundance: once
d_gene: .
j_gene: TRBJ2-1
len: 12
v_gene: TRBV14
CDR3nt: TGTGCCAGCAGCCAATCATTCGATGAGCAGTTCTTC
CDR3aa: CASSQSFDEQFF

abundance: once
d_gene: TRBD2
j_gene: TRBJ2-1
len: 17
v_gene: TRBV20-1
CDR3nt: TGCAGTGCTAGAGAAGTAAGCGGGGCTACCACTTACAATGAGCAGTTCTTC
CDR3aa: CSAREVSGATTYNEQFF

abundance: .
d_gene: .
j_gene: TRBJ2-7
len: 13
v_gene: TRBV27
CDR3nt: TGTGCCAGCAGTGACGGGGGACGTTACGAGCAGTACTTC
CDR3aa: CASSDGGRYEQYF

abundance: .
d_gene: .
j_gene: TRBJ2-3
len: 15
v_gene: TRBV28
CDR3nt: TGTGCCAGCAGTTTACAGGGGTCCCCAGGAGATACGCAGTATTTT
CDR3aa: CASSLQGSPGDTQYF

abundance: .
d_gene: TRBD1
j_gene: TRBJ2-7
len: 14
v_gene: TRBV20-1
CDR3nt: TGCAGTGCTAGAGTCCGGGACAGGGTCTACGAGCAGTACTTC
CDR3aa: CSARVRDRVYEQYF

abundance: .
d_gene: .
j_gene: TRBJ2-1
len: 13
v_gene: TRBV5-4
CDR3nt: TGTGCCAGCAGCACCGGCGATTACAATGAGCAGTTCTTC
CDR3aa: CASSTGDYNEQFF

abundance: .
d_gene: TRBD1
j_gene: TRBJ2-5
len: 16
v_gene: TRBV13
CDR3nt: TGTGCCAGCAGCTTAAGGGACAGGGGCCTCCAAGAGACCCAGTACTTC
CDR3aa: CASSLRDRGLQETQYF

abundance: .
d_gene: .
j_gene: TRBJ1-5
len: 16
v_gene: TRBV15
CDR3nt: TGTGCCACCAGCGGATTACAGGGCAGGAGGAATCAGCCCCAGCATTTT
CDR3aa: CATSGLQGRRNQPQHF

abundance: .
d_gene: .
j_gene: TRBJ1-1
len: 11
v_gene: TRBV4-1
CDR3nt: TGCGCCAGCAGCCAAGGCAGGGAAGCTTTCTTT
CDR3aa: CASSQGREAFF

abundance: .
d_gene: TRBD1
j_gene: TRBJ1-5
len: 15
v_gene: TRBV15
CDR3nt: TGTGCCACCAGCAGCCGGACAGGGGGCAATCAGCCCCAGCATTTT
CDR3aa: CATSSRTGGNQPQHF

abundance: .
d_gene: TRBD1
j_gene: TRBJ1-1
len: 16
v_gene: TRBV15
CDR3nt: TGTGCCACCAGCAGAGGTAACAGGGGGCCGGGAACTGAAGCTTTCTTT
CDR3aa: CATSRGNRGPGTEAFF

abundance: .
d_gene: .
j_gene: TRBJ2-3
len: 16
v_gene: TRBV20-1
CDR3nt: TGCAGTGCTCTACTTATTGAAGTACCGCGCTCAGATACGCAGTATTTT
CDR3aa: CSALLIEVPRSDTQYF

abundance: .
d_gene: .
j_gene: TRBJ1-1
len: 12
v_gene: TRBV5-4
CDR3nt: TGTGCCAGCAGCTTGGGGTGGTCTGAAGCTTTCTTT
CDR3aa: CASSLGWSEAFF

abundance: .
d_gene: TRBD2
j_gene: TRBJ2-2
len: 13
v_gene: TRBV7-6
CDR3nt: TGTGCCAGCAGCGCGGGAGGGATCGGGGAGCTGTTTTTT
CDR3aa: CASSAGGIGELFF

abundance: .
d_gene: TRBD2
j_gene: TRBJ2-2
len: 16
v_gene: TRBV24-1
CDR3nt: TGTGCCACCAGTGACCAACAAGCGGGGGACACCGGGGAGCTGTTTTTT
CDR3aa: CATSDQQAGDTGELFF

abundance: .
d_gene: .
j_gene: TRBJ2-5
len: 11
v_gene: TRBV27
CDR3nt: TGTGCCAGCAGCGGGAGCCCGGTAGAGTACTTC
CDR3aa: CASSGSPVEYF

abundance: .
d_gene: .
j_gene: TRBJ1-2
len: 16
v_gene: TRBV20-1
CDR3nt: TGCAGTGCTAGAGGGGATCTCCTAAGGTATAACTATGGCTACACCTTC
CDR3aa: CSARGDLLRYNYGYTF

abundance: .
d_gene: TRBD1
j_gene: TRBJ1-1
len: 13
v_gene: TRBV6-5
CDR3nt: TGTGCCAGCAGTTACTCTCACAGGGGGCAAGCTTTCTTT
CDR3aa: CASSYSHRGQAFF

abundance: once
d_gene: TRBD2
j_gene: TRBJ2-1
len: 15
v_gene: TRBV20-1
CDR3nt: TGCAGTGCCCAGACCTCGGGACTAGCGGTAAATGATCAGTTCTTC
CDR3aa: CSAQTSGLAVNDQFF

abundance: .
d_gene: TRBD2
j_gene: TRBJ2-7
len: 15
v_gene: TRBV7-9
CDR3nt: TGTGCCAGCAGCCCCCGGACTAGCGGCCCCTACGAGCAGTACTTC
CDR3aa: CASSPRTSGPYEQYF

abundance: .
d_gene: TRBD1
j_gene: TRBJ1-5
len: 15
v_gene: TRBV7-9
CDR3nt: TGTGCCAGCAGCGGAACCGGGACAGCCAATCAGCCCCAGCATTTT
CDR3aa: CASSGTGTANQPQHF

abundance: .
d_gene: .
j_gene: TRBJ1-1
len: 12
v_gene: TRBV6-5
CDR3nt: TGTGCCAGCAGTTACTGGGGGACTGAAGCTTTCTTT
CDR3aa: CASSYWGTEAFF

abundance: .
d_gene: .
j_gene: TRBJ2-7
len: 15
v_gene: TRBV3-1
CDR3nt: TGTGCCAGCAGCCAGCTCCCGGGACCCTTTTACGAGCAGTACTTC
CDR3aa: CASSQLPGPFYEQYF

abundance: .
d_gene: TRBD1
j_gene: TRBJ1-5
len: 14
v_gene: TRBV19
CDR3nt: TGTGCCAGTAGTTTCAGACAGGGGTATCAGCCCCAGCATTTT
CDR3aa: CASSFRQGYQPQHF

abundance: .
d_gene: TRBD1
j_gene: TRBJ2-1
len: 14
v_gene: TRBV5-4
CDR3nt: TGTGCCAGCAGCCGAGAGGGACAGTACAATGAGCAGTTCTTC
CDR3aa: CASSREGQYNEQFF

abundance: .
d_gene: TRBD2
j_gene: TRBJ2-6
len: 19
v_gene: TRBV3-1
CDR3nt: TGTGCCAGCAGCCAAGAAGAGGGGACTAGCCTCTCTGGGGCCAACGTCCTGACTTTC
CDR3aa: CASSQEEGTSLSGANVLTF

abundance: .
d_gene: TRBD1
j_gene: TRBJ2-3
len: 15
v_gene: TRBV20-1
CDR3nt: TGCAGTGCTGACCCCGAGGACAGGGACCTGGATACGCAGTATTTT
CDR3aa: CSADPEDRDLDTQYF

abundance: .
d_gene: .
j_gene: TRBJ1-1
len: 13
v_gene: TRBV7-2
CDR3nt: TGTGCCAGCAGCTTTACGGGCTTAACTGAAGCTTTCTTT
CDR3aa: CASSFTGLTEAFF

abundance: .
d_gene: TRBD1
j_gene: TRBJ1-5
len: 15
v_gene: TRBV24-1
CDR3nt: TGTGCCACCAGTGAAGGGACAGTTACGGGTCAGCCCCAGCATTTT
CDR3aa: CATSEGTVTGQPQHF

abundance: .
d_gene: .
j_gene: TRBJ2-7
len: 14
v_gene: TRBV4-1
CDR3nt: TGCGCCAGCAGCCAAGTCAACAGGGAGGACGAGCAGTACTTC
CDR3aa: CASSQVNREDEQYF

abundance: .
d_gene: .
j_gene: TRBJ2-6
len: 16
v_gene: TRBV27
CDR3nt: TGTGCCAGCAGTTTTGCCAGGGGGGCTGGGGCCAACGTCCTGACTTTC
CDR3aa: CASSFARGAGANVLTF

abundance: .
d_gene: .
j_gene: TRBJ1-1
len: 13
v_gene: TRBV6-4
CDR3nt: TGTGCCAGCAGTGACTCGCCAAGGACTGAAGCTTTCTTT
CDR3aa: CASSDSPRTEAFF

abundance: .
d_gene: .
j_gene: TRBJ2-7
len: 14
v_gene: TRBV4-1
CDR3nt: TGCGCCAGCAGCTCTACAGGGTACCCCTACGAGCAGTACTTC
CDR3aa: CASSSTGYPYEQYF

abundance: .
d_gene: .
j_gene: TRBJ2-1
len: 17
v_gene: TRBV13
CDR3nt: TGTGCCAGCAGCTCCTACCTTGGAGGTCGGTCCTACAATGAGCAGTTCTTC
CDR3aa: CASSSYLGGRSYNEQFF

abundance: .
d_gene: .
j_gene: TRBJ2-5
len: 16
v_gene: TRBV27
CDR3nt: TGTGCCAGCAGTTGGGAGAGAGGGGGGGCCGGAGAGACCCAGTACTTC
CDR3aa: CASSWERGGAGETQYF

abundance: .
d_gene: TRBD1
j_gene: TRBJ1-2
len: 13
v_gene: TRBV7-9
CDR3nt: TGTGCCAGCAGCCCCACAGGGGACTATGGCTACACCTTC
CDR3aa: CASSPTGDYGYTF

abundance: .
d_gene: TRBD2
j_gene: TRBJ2-3
len: 15
v_gene: TRBV9
CDR3nt: TGTGCCAGCAGGCGGGGGGGGTTCCCCACAGATACGCAGTATTTT
CDR3aa: CASRRGGFPTDTQYF

abundance: .
d_gene: TRBD2
j_gene: TRBJ2-1
len: 18
v_gene: TRBV4-3
CDR3nt: TGCGCCAGCAGCCAAGAAGTTCTAGCGGGGGGACTCTACAATGAGCAGTTCTTC
CDR3aa: CASSQEVLAGGLYNEQFF

abundance: .
d_gene: TRBD2
j_gene: TRBJ2-1
len: 14
v_gene: TRBV27
CDR3nt: TGTGCCAGCAGTCAGGCTAGCGGGGGAAGTGAGCAGTTCTTC
CDR3aa: CASSQASGGSEQFF